The 5 T cell receptor beta chains below come from one sample, sequenced in a study of cytomegalovirus exposure and HLA in healthy donors. PCR used 60 Vbeta primers and 13 Jbeta primers. Assay: immunoSEQ multiplex PCR; the TCRdb copy retains only in-frame clones and omits some. The profile shows approximately 110,000 clones, 80% to 85% of them singletons. Material for sequencing was PBMCs. These receptors were collected from a man aged 25 to 40 in good health and CMV-seropositive.

The J gene is TRBJ2-5, the V gene TRBV18, with D tentatively TRBD2 (6 bases). CDR1 and CDR2 from the germline V gene are KGHSH and LQKENI. The CDR3 runs 16 residues. V shed 6 bases and J shed 3 bases, with 20 bases lying between them. Written as DNA, the CDR3 is TGTGCCAGCTCCCCAGGGACTCCCCAGAGTGAAGAGACCCAGTACTTC. Its translation is CASSPGTPQSEETQYF.

V gene TRBV29-1 combines with J gene TRBJ1-2, with 12 bases aligning to TRBD1. CDR3 size: 15 residues. Per the germline V gene, CDR1 is SQVTM and CDR2 is ANQGSEA. V was pared by 2 bases and J by 4 bases, with 5 bases of the junction left unmatched. The CDR3 loop reads CSVENTGQGAYGYTF. Written as DNA, the CDR3 is TGCAGCGTTGAAAATACGGGACAGGGGGCCTATGGCTACACCTTC.

This clone was found a few times. V gene TRBV5-8 combines with J gene TRBJ2-4; 12 nucleotides agree with TRBD2. The CDR3 loop spans 16 amino acids. Per the germline V gene, CDR1 is SGHTS and CDR2 is YDEGEE. The junction had 5 bases not matched to a gene; V was cut back by 5 bases and J by 2 bases. The CDR3 bases are TGTGCCAGCAGGGGCACTAGCGGGGGGTCCAAAAACATTCAGTACTTC. Residues: CASRGTSGGSKNIQYF.

This clone was picked up a small number of times. The CDR3 DNA sequence: TGTGCCAGCAGCCAGAAGCCGACAGGGAGCTTTTCACCCCTCCACTTT. This translates into CASSQKPTGSFSPLHF. The chain combines TRBV27 with TRBJ1-6, with 7 nucleotides matching TRBD1. CDR1 is MNHEY and CDR2 is SMNVEV in the germline V gene (reference sequence). The V gene end was trimmed by 6 bases and the J gene end by 9 bases; junction bases not matched to a gene: 14. The CDR3 runs 16 residues.

This clone appeared once. Other DNA sequences from this sample encode an identical CDR3 as well. The chain recombines TRBV20-1 with TRBJ1-2, with a weak D call TRBD1 (6 bases). This CDR3 region has 10 residues. Trimming took 6 bases from V and 6 from J, leaving 8 bases between them. Germline V gene sequence: CDR1 DFQATT, CDR2 SNEGSKA (reference sequence). As DNA, the CDR3 is TGCAGTGCAAACAGGGATGGCTACACCTTC. Residues: CSANRDGYTF.